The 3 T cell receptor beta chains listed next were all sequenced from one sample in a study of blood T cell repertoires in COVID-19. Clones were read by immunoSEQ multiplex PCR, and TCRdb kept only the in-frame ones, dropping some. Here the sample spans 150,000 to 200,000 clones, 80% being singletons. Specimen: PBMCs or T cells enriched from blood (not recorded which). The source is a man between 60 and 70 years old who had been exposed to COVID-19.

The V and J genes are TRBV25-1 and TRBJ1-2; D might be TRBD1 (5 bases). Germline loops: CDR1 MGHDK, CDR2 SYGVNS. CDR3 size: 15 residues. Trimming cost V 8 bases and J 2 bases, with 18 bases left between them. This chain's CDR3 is CASGLSGGGNYGYTF. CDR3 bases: TGTGCCAGCGGACTGTCGGGCGGGGGAAACTATGGCTACACCTTC.

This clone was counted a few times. CDR3 sequence (DNA): TGTGCCAGTAGTACCGGACAGGGTCAGACCCAGTACTTC. Translating it yields CASSTGQGQTQYF. The chain is built from TRBV19 and TRBJ2-5; 8 positions match TRBD1. CDR1 and CDR2 (germline): LNHDA, SQIVND (reference sequence). The CDR3 is 13 amino acids. J was trimmed by 6 bases and V by 4 bases; bases with no gene match: 4. Filled out from reference TRBV19 and TRBJ2-5, the complete variable domain reads DGGITQSPKYLFRKEGQNVTLSCEQNLNHDAMYWYRQDPGQGLRLIYYSQIVNDFQKGDIAEGYSVSREKKESFPLTVTSAQKNPTAFYLCASSTGQGQTQYFGPGTRLLVL.

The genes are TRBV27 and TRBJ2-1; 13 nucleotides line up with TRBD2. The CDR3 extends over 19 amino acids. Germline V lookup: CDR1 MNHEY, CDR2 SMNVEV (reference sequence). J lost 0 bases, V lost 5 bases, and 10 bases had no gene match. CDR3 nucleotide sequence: TGTGCCAGCAGTAATCAGGGACTAGCGGGATCCGGCTCCTACAATGAGCAGTTCTTC. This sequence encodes CASSNQGLAGSGSYNEQFF.